A single sample is the source of the 10 T cell receptor beta chains below, sequenced in a study of T cell responses to AZD1222 COVID-19 vaccine (TCRdb year 2021). The library relied on the immunoSEQ multiplex PCR assay. Sourced from immuneACCESS, this table was stored by TCRdb with only in-frame sequences that have V and J called. A share of the clones is absent; for the studies checked, an unresolved V gene accounts for under half, and the remainder has no known explanation. The sample yields approximately 150,000 clones; about 92% were counted once. The ten largest make up about 3.6% of the sample. Per the publication, the time point label means: about 28 days (+/-7) after the second vaccine dose. The sequencing used peripheral blood, collected 28 days after the second AZD1222 dose. These receptors all stem from an adult who received the AZD1222 COVID-19 vaccine.

The CDR3 coding sequence is TGCGCCAGCAGTGAGCGTTACGATGAAAAACTGTTTTTT. Translating it yields CASSERYDEKLFF. The chain combines TRBV10-1 with TRBJ1-4, with D unresolved. Germline CDR1 WNHNN, CDR2 SYGVQD (reference sequence). The CDR3 runs 13 residues. V lost 2 bases and J 6 bases, leaving 7 bases between the germline ends.

This chain connects TRBV10-2 to TRBJ2-2; 15 nucleotides line up with TRBD2. Losses at the gene ends were 5 bases for V and 4 bases for J; bases not matched to a gene: 2. Germline assignment: CDR1 WSHSY and CDR2 SAAADI. The CDR3 covers 16 residues. CDR3 sequence: CASSWTSGRVTGELFF. CDR3 in DNA: TGCGCCAGCAGTTGGACTAGCGGGAGGGTCACCGGGGAGCTGTTTTTT.

This chain connects TRBV9 to TRBJ2-5; 7 nucleotides agree with TRBD2. This CDR3 comprises 16 residues. The V and J ends lost 0 bases and 4 bases, in that order; junction bases with no gene match: 9. Germline CDR1 SGDLS, CDR2 YYNGEE. CDR3 sequence: CASSVGDYPIRETQYF. The CDR3 DNA reads as TGTGCCAGCAGCGTAGGGGACTACCCCATTAGAGAGACCCAGTACTTC.

The genes are TRBV5-4 and TRBJ1-2; D not resolved. V lost 4 bases to trimming and J lost 2 bases, with 12 bases between them. CDR3 length equals 14 residues. The germline CDR1 and CDR2 sequences are SGHNT and YYREEE (reference sequence). The CDR3 is CASSRLRVNYGYTF. For the CDR3, the DNA is TGTGCCAGCAGCCGGCTCCGGGTAAACTATGGCTACACCTTC.

The J gene is TRBJ2-7, the V gene TRBV4-2; 13 bases are shared with TRBD2. CDR1 and CDR2 (germline): LGHNA, YNFKEQ. The length of the CDR3 is 14 residues. V dropped 6 bases and J dropped 3; count of bases not matched to a gene: 2. Here the CDR3 reads CASRRTSGSYEQYF. CDR3 in DNA: TGTGCCAGCAGGCGGACTAGCGGGAGCTACGAGCAGTACTTC.

This chain connects TRBV6-1 to TRBJ1-1; 8 positions agree with TRBD1. CDR3 length: 15 amino acids. Germline CDR1 reads MNHNS; CDR2 reads SASEGT. The V gene end was trimmed by 1 base and the J gene end by 2 bases; junction bases not matched to a gene: 3. This chain's CDR3 is CASSEGAGGNTEAFF. The CDR3 nucleotides are TGTGCCAGCAGTGAAGGGGCAGGGGGCAACACTGAAGCTTTCTTT.

The V and J genes are TRBV3-1 (or the pseudogene TRBV3-2) and TRBJ2-3; tentatively, D is TRBD2 (6 bases). Trimming shortened V by 4 bases and J by 8 bases, and 19 bases separated the two germline ends. The germline CDR1 and CDR2 sequences are LGHDT and YNNKEL (reference sequence). CDR3 length: 15 residues. CDR3 region: CASSPPKRRDLTQYF. CDR3 in DNA: TGTGCCAGCAGCCCTCCCAAGCGGAGGGACCTTACGCAGTATTTT.

Of note for this clone: At one end the junction does not follow the germline gene, possibly because of a read error. The rearrangement links TRBV7-7 to TRBJ2-5, with TRBD2 matching 10 bases. This CDR3 has 19 amino acids. Germline values: CDR1 SSHAT, CDR2 FNYEAQ (reference sequence). The CDR3: CASSFLPPSTSGWRETQYF. CDR3 coding DNA: TGTGCTAGCAGCTTTCTCCCCCCCTCGACTAGCGGGTGGAGGGAGACCCAGTACTTC.

The table lists this clone with a few counts. The chain carries TRBV3-1 (or the pseudogene TRBV3-2) and TRBJ2-1; TRBD2 agrees at 8 bases. Per the germline V gene, CDR1 is LGHDT and CDR2 is YNNKEL (reference sequence). Trimming at V came to 4 bases and at J to 3 bases, leaving 8 bases not matched to a gene. The CDR3 loop spans 16 amino acids. The DNA for the CDR3 is TGTGCCAGCAGCCGCCCGGGACTAGTTGGCTACAATGAGCAGTTCTTC. Amino acids: CASSRPGLVGYNEQFF.

The V call is TRBV5-1, the J call TRBJ1-6; tentative D call: TRBD1 (6 bases). V lost 4 bases and J 5 bases, leaving 13 bases between the germline ends. The CDR3 consists of 15 residues. CDR1 is SGHRS and CDR2 is YFSETQ in the germline V gene. The CDR3 spells CASSLLGGNNSPLHF. The CDR3 DNA reads as TGCGCCAGCAGCCTTTTAGGGGGTAATAATTCACCCCTCCACTTT.